These 6 T cell receptor beta chains were sequenced from one sample in a study of shared clonotypes between healthy human individuals (dated by TCRdb to between 2020 and 2021). The library came from the immunoSEQ multiplex PCR assay. Imported from immuneACCESS, the table was reduced by TCRdb to in-frame sequences with V and J called. These copies leave out some clones; in studies compared against another copy, an unresolved V gene accounts for under half, and the cause of the remainder is not known. The sample yields over 850,000 clones; roughly 74% were counted once. The ten largest clones represent under 0.65% of the sample. The source material was memory CD4+ T cells from PBMCs. The cell subset or site label here, explained by the study, means: CD45RA-negative fraction. The source is a man younger than 35 in good health. Some clones in this sample may be carry-over from other donors' samples.

The chain combines TRBV15 with TRBJ2-4; D is perhaps TRBD2 (5 bases). Germline V gene lookup returns CDR1 LNHNV and CDR2 YYDKDF (reference sequence). V lost 1 base and J lost 10, with 14 bases in between. The CDR3 has 14 amino acids. The CDR3 loop is CATSRVLAEGIQYF. Here the CDR3 DNA reads TGTGCCACCAGCAGAGTGCTTGCCGAGGGTATTCAGTACTTC.

The V call is TRBV28, the J call TRBJ2-7; 7 nucleotides align to TRBD2. CDR3 length: 15 amino acids. V was pared by 2 bases and J by 3 bases, with 7 bases of the junction left unmatched. Germline CDR1 is MDHEN and CDR2 is SYDVKM. CDR3 coding DNA: TGTGCCAGCAGTTTAGTGCAGGGAGGGGACTACGAGCAGTACTTC. Protein sequence: CASSLVQGGDYEQYF.

The chain recombines TRBV2 with TRBJ1-1; D gene ambiguous. Trimming cost V 5 bases and J 1 base, with 8 bases left between them. Germline assignment: CDR1 SNHLY and CDR2 FYNNEI. This CDR3 is built from 13 residues. CDR3 nucleotide sequence: TGTGCCAGCAGTTCGGGCGAGAACACTGAAGCTTTCTTT. Translating it yields CASSSGENTEAFF. The whole variable domain, filled in from reference TRBV2 and TRBJ1-1, reads EPEVTQTPSHQVTQMGQEVILRCVPISNHLYFYWYRQILGQKVEFLVSFYNNEISEKSEIFDDQFSVERPDGSNFTLKIRSTKLEDSAMYFCASSSGENTEAFFGQGTRLTVV.

The sample holds many counts of this clone. The V gene is TRBV5-4, the J gene TRBJ1-4; D is uncertain. The CDR3 has 16 amino acids. Germline V gene lookup returns CDR1 SGHNT and CDR2 YYREEE (reference sequence). Trimming shortened V by 5 bases and J by 7 bases, and 21 bases separated the two germline ends. CDR3 loop: CASSTEAQADGEKLFF. The CDR3 DNA reads TGTGCCAGCAGTACTGAGGCGCAGGCAGATGGTGAAAAACTGTTTTTT.

This chain joins TRBV7-2 and TRBJ2-2; 9 bases map to TRBD1. This CDR3 has 16 amino acids. Germline V lookup: CDR1 SGHTA, CDR2 FQGNSA. The ends lost 5 bases at V and 3 bases at J; junction bases unmatched: 7. The CDR3 DNA reads TGTGCCAGCAGCCGGACCGGGACAGGGTACACCGGGGAGCTGTTTTTT. Translating gives CASSRTGTGYTGELFF. The full variable domain, completed using reference TRBV7-2 and TRBJ2-2, is GAGVSQSPSNKVTEKGKDVELRCDPISGHTALYWYRQSLGQGLEFLIYFQGNSAPDKSGLPSDRFSAERTGGSVSTLTIQRTQQEDSAVYLCASSRTGTGYTGELFFGEGSRLTVL.

This clone came up once. This same CDR3 is encoded by further DNA sequences in the sample. This chain links TRBV19 with TRBJ1-5, with 8 bases identical to TRBD1. This CDR3 region has 13 residues. Germline V lookup: CDR1 LNHDA, CDR2 SQIVND (reference sequence). The V gene end was trimmed by 9 bases and the J gene end by 3 bases; junction bases not matched to a gene: 4. Here the CDR3 DNA reads TGTGCCAGCCAGGACAGGGTCAATCAGCCCCAGCATTTT. This gives the protein CASQDRVNQPQHF. The full variable domain, in which reference TRBV19 and TRBJ1-5 provide the parts outside the CDR3, is DGGITQSPKYLFRKEGQNVTLSCEQNLNHDAMYWYRQDPGQGLRLIYYSQIVNDFQKGDIAEGYSVSREKKESFPLTVTSAQKNPTAFYLCASQDRVNQPQHFGDGTRLSIL.